The rows below give T cell receptor beta chains drawn from one sample of a study of CD8 T cells in ankylosing spondylitis. TCRdb re-called the 5' RACE reads through MiXCR, storing one row per CDR3 protein. The profile covers a few hundred thousand distinct CDR3 sequences, with approximately 20% appearing a single time and around 17% taken by the ten largest. Sequenced input: blood, either unsorted or a sorted T cell fraction (not recorded which). These receptors all stem from a male donor with ankylosing spondylitis. The CDR3 runs from the conserved cysteine through the conserved F or W.

v_call,cdr3_aa
TRBV2,CASSWDRGQYF
TRBV11-3,CASSWTSPSYNEQFF
TRBV19,CASSATRGSGRNEQFF
TRBV20-1,CSAREIGLRTSGPYEQYF
TRBV7-8,CASSYPAGGYTF
TRBV2,CASRGSGRADTRYF
TRBV7-2,CASSYRQGANTGELFF
TRBV10-2,CASSESHTTAYGYTF
TRBV12-3/TRBV12-4,CASSLAPGQGVGANVLTF
TRBV15,CATSRDRAGSSYEQYF
TRBV28,CASRSWGTGKDEQYF
TRBV21-1,CASSCPGPLRSSYNEQFF
TRBV5-5,CASSDVGQGIYEQYF
TRBV9,CASRRLAGGTGELFF
TRBV6-2/TRBV6-3,CASSYILADSPLHF
TRBV5-1,CASSFNQGSYGYTF
TRBV5-1,CASSLMSVNTEAFF
TRBV25-1,CASSEEGHSPLHF
TRBV24-1,CATSDSGGWQPQHF
TRBV14,CASSQDRTEQFF
TRBV12-3/TRBV12-4,CASRRQTGADGYTF
TRBV6-2/TRBV6-3,CASSYSRADTDTQYF
TRBV18,CASSLAPLVGKNIQYF
TRBV25-1,CASSARTSGTLSNEQFF
TRBV7-8,CASSFSRVRDTMAKNIQYF
TRBV30,CAGDSRGTGTGELFF
TRBV2,CASSAGQVRGDTQYF
TRBV11-2,CASTIHTQGSGELFF
TRBV6-4,CASSEHRTSGYNEQFF
TRBV5-1,CASSLEVQETQYF
TRBV6-1,CASSEVEGPGSPLHF
TRBV29-1,CSVAGQGADTQYF
TRBV12-3/TRBV12-4,CASSNQGSYEQYF
TRBV7-2,CASSPGLAARHYEQYF
TRBV28,CASSPGLAGDETQYF
TRBV25-1,CASSESHGTTREQFF
TRBV29-1,CSVAGGRPYGYTF
TRBV5-1,CASSWTGTSNTGELFF
TRBV14,CASSGPMSGANVLTF
TRBV18,CASSPGATDTQYF
TRBV12-3/TRBV12-4,CARSLAQTGGTSSTDTQYF
TRBV20-1,CSARNDRPWGPYQPQHF
TRBV11-2,CASSLEAGVETQYF
TRBV28,CASSQNLQGGTEAFF
TRBV6-1,CALTGQGPYNEQFF
TRBV9,CASSVSWNGYEQYF
TRBV5-1,CASSFTGTGNTEAFF
TRBV7-3,CASRSSGTYEQYF
TRBV10-3,CAISEKGGYEQYF
TRBV6-1,CASITGTSGRSINEQYF
TRBV7-9,CASSLGDREVQPQHF